The T cell receptor (beta chain) under discussion was sequenced for a study of CD8 T cells in Susac syndrome. Study-wide results and caveats: Susac CD8+ clonal expansion peaked in TEMRA cells and active patients.

Reverse transcription of roughly 0.45 to 1 ug RNA used random hexamers. MiXCR, applied by TCRdb to the immunoSEQ multiplex PCR reads, yields one record per CDR3 protein. The sample has 120,000 or so distinct CDR3 sequences, around 96% seen once; the top ten hold 0.21%. CDR3 length: 14 residues. From germline, CDR1 is DFQATT and CDR2 SNEGSKA (reference sequence). The V end was cut by 1 base, the J end by 0 bases, with 7 bases between. This clonotype is a singleton in its sample. Its antigen is not known. TCR beta sequencing was performed on blood CD8+ and CD4+ T cells. Fulfillment of recently defined diagnostic criteria for definite or probable disease was shown by the patients with Susac syndrome.

The receptor was derived from a human donor with Susac syndrome. The genes are TRBV20-1 and TRBJ1-3, with D unresolved. What was sequenced was CD8+ T cells from PBMCs. The CDR3 bases are TGCAGTGCTAGAGTTTTCCACTCTGGAAACACCATATATTTT. This translates into CSARVFHSGNTIYF.